This T cell receptor (beta chain) was captured by sequencing in a study of human T cells and chemical hapten exposure. Study as a whole: Throughout a study of approximately 25 weeks, patients underwent weekly scalp administration of diphenylcyclopropenone doses.

TCRdb independently ran MiXCR on the RACE reads; one entry per CDR3 protein. This sample carries 90,000 or so distinct CDR3 sequences, 7.5% to 9.5% of them seen once, and the ten largest clones take just over 2.5%. CDR3 length: 15 amino acids. Germline assignment: CDR1 SGHRS and CDR2 YFSETQ. Losses at the gene ends were 4 bases for V and 3 bases for J; bases not matched to a gene: 6. Study results and limitations: Expanded TCRs created a significantly greater count of big CDR3 similarity clusters than controls did. All donors were alopecia patients, so their immunity may differ from that of healthy people.

With respect to this clonotype: Its antigen is unidentified.

This sample's time point: pre-sensitization, week 0. Indicated treatment: therapeutic diphenylcyclopropenone sensitization with weekly scalp DPC. The rearrangement uses TRBV5-1 and TRBJ2-3; the match to TRBD2 covers 9 bases. This clonotype was obtained from a man in his forties with alopecia areata. Some clones in this sample may be carry-over from other donors' samples. The material was whole blood, obtained in connection with sensitization to the hapten diphenylcyclopropenone (DPC). In DNA, the CDR3 is TGCGCCAGCAGCCCAGCGGGAGGCTTAACAGATACGCAGTATTTT. Residues: CASSPAGGLTDTQYF.